One sample yielded the 26 T cell receptor beta chains listed below, sequenced in a study of tumor-infiltrating lymphocytes in primary liver carcinoma. Germline DNA was also extracted, while the blood RNA originated from unsorted whole blood. From around 0.5 ug of total RNA, TCR beta-specific cDNA was reverse-transcribed using a constant-region primer. Three rounds of nested multiplex PCR with slightly modified ARM-PCR produced TCR beta libraries. With TRBV1-TRBV30 forward primers and a C-beta reverse primer, the first two PCR rounds were run for about 10 cycles each. One entry per CDR3 protein results from TCRdb running MiXCR on the multiplex PCR reads. The repertoire holds some 200,000 distinct CDR3 sequences, with almost 65% as singletons. The source material was peripheral blood. These receptor sequences come from a woman aged 60-75 years with primary liver carcinoma and hepatitis B virus infection.

This clonotype was seen ten or more times. The chain employs TRBV6-1 and TRBJ2-1; TRBD1 might be the D (6 bases). CDR1 MNHNS and CDR2 SASEGT come from the germline V gene. The ends were cut back, 2 bases at V and 7 bases at J, with 15 bases in the middle. The CDR3 is 15 residues long. CDR3 coding DNA: TGTGCCAGCAGTGAAAGAGAGCGGCAGGGGAATGAGCAGTTCTTC. Translating gives CASSERERQGNEQFF.

The chain uses TRBV21-1 and TRBJ2-4; TRBD1 is taken as the D call from the table, unchecked against the DNA. TRBV21-1 is reported as a pseudogene. The CDR3 consists of 21 residues. DNA for the CDR3: TGTGCCAGCAGCAAAGTCATTCAGAGGAGACAGGGATGGATAGGCAAAAACATTCAGTACTTC. This gives the protein CASSKVIQRRQGWIGKNIQYF.

This clonotype came up a few times. This chain joins TRBV5-1 and TRBJ2-5; D might be TRBD2 (6 bases). CDR1 is SGHRS, CDR2 YFSETQ, per germline. Trimming took 4 bases from V and 2 from J, leaving 12 bases between them. CDR3 length: 14 amino acids. CDR3 sequence: CASSRGTAQETQYF. CDR3 nucleotides: TGCGCCAGCAGCCGCGGGACGGCACAAGAGACCCAGTACTTC.

This clonotype is labeled medium-sized. This sequence joins TRBV29-1 and TRBJ2-5; D is ambiguous. Germline V gives CDR1 SQVTM, CDR2 ANQGSEA. Trimming cost V 8 bases and J 5 bases, with 12 bases left between them. The CDR3 consists of 11 residues. CDR3: CSTRVGETQYF. CDR3 nucleotides: TGCAGCACCAGAGTAGGGGAGACCCAGTACTTC.

This sequence joins TRBV28 and TRBJ2-7; 9 bases line up with TRBD1. Germline CDR1 MDHEN, CDR2 SYDVKM. This CDR3 is 13 amino acids long. V gave up 6 bases and J gave up 8 bases; unmatched junction bases: 8. For the CDR3, the DNA is TGTGCCAGCAGGCTACAGGGGGCAGGCAAGCAGTACTTC. This sequence encodes CASRLQGAGKQYF.

The chain has TRBV28 and TRBJ1-6; no clear D gene. CDR3 length: 14 residues. The V gene lost 5 bases and the J gene lost 10 bases, with 15 bases spanning the gap. Germline CDR1 and CDR2: MDHEN and SYDVKM. CDR3 nucleotides: TGTGCCAGCAGTCGCCTCAGGAACAAGTCACCCCTCCACTTT. Residues: CASSRLRNKSPLHF.

Details on this clonotype: The germline gene is not matched at one end of the junction; a read error may be the cause. The genes are TRBV11-2 and TRBJ1-6; D is unresolved. Germline-derived CDR1 and CDR2 are SGHAT and FQNNGV. CDR3 length: 13 amino acids. In nucleotides, the CDR3 is TGTGGCAGCAGCCTACGAGAGGTTTCACCCCTCCACTTT. Its protein is CGSSLREVSPLHF.

In this sample, this clonotype is medium-sized. The V and J genes are TRBV4-2 and TRBJ2-1; no clear D. The CDR3 is 15 residues long. V dropped 1 base and J dropped 0 bases, with 7 bases sitting between them. Germline CDR1 is LGHNA and CDR2 is YNFKEQ. Here the CDR3 DNA reads TGTGCCAGCAGCCAAGTCCCCAGCTCCTACAATGAGCAGTTCTTC. Protein: CASSQVPSSYNEQFF.

Details on this clonotype: Being one base from a much bigger clone, this may be a read error. The chain has TRBV14 and TRBJ1-6, with TRBD1 matching over 7 bases. Germline V gene lookup returns CDR1 SGHDN and CDR2 FVKESK. The CDR3 loop spans 14 amino acids. The CDR3 nucleotides read TGTGCCGGCAGCCTGACAGGGAGAAATTCACCCCTCCACTTT. Translated, it gives CAGSLTGRNSPLHF.

On this clonotype: At one boundary the junction diverges from the germline segment, which might be a read error. The chain carries TRBV5-1 and TRBJ2-7; 7 nucleotides line up with TRBD1. The CDR3 spans 14 residues. The germline gives CDR1 SGHRS, CDR2 YFSETQ. The CDR3 nucleotides are TGCCCCAGCAGCCACGGGGACAGTAACTACGAGCAGTACTTC. Translating gives CPSSHGDSNYEQYF. Full variable domain (outside the CDR3, taken from reference TRBV5-1 and TRBJ2-7): KAGVTQTPRYLIKTRGQQVTLSCSPISGHRSVSWYQQTPGQGLQFLFEYFSETQRNKGNFPGRFSGRQFSNSRSEMNVSTLELGDSALYLCPSSHGDSNYEQYFGPGTRLTVT.

The table lists this clonotype with a count of one. The chain has TRBV11-2 and TRBJ2-7, with a weak D call TRBD2 (6 bases). V was pared by 9 bases and J by 9 bases, with 27 bases between. Germline CDR1 is SGHAT and CDR2 is FQNNGV. CDR3 size: 15 residues. CDR3 sequence: CASTKVGGVSGWQYF. The CDR3 nucleotides read TGTGCCAGTACAAAGGTGGGAGGAGTATCTGGGTGGCAGTACTTC.

A remark on this clonotype: Lacking the conserved final phenylalanine or tryptophan, this CDR3 likely reflects a read error. V and J are TRBV12-3 or TRBV12-4 and TRBJ2-7, with a possible D match to TRBD2 (6 bases). Deletions cut 3 bases from V and 6 bases from J, with 15 bases between. This CDR3 has 14 amino acids. CDR3 residues: CASSLVGTDGEQYL. CDR3 coding DNA: TGTGCCAGCAGTTTGGTCGGGACTGACGGCGAGCAGTACCTC.

This clonotype was recorded a few times. CDR3 sequence reads: CASNHRASGARTEAFF. The CDR3 DNA sequence: TGTGCCAGCAACCATAGGGCCTCAGGGGCGCGAACTGAAGCTTTCTTT. This chain links TRBV28 with TRBJ1-1; maybe TRBD1 (6 bases). CDR1 and CDR2 from the germline V gene are MDHEN and SYDVKM. Trimming removed 7 bases at V and 5 bases at J, with 23 bases between. The CDR3 totals 16 residues.

A remark on this clonotype: This may come from a read error, since a much larger clone is one base off. V gene TRBV6-5 combines with J gene TRBJ2-1; D is undetermined. Trimming took off 5 bases at V and 7 bases at J, with 12 bases between the two ends. The germline V gene has CDR1 MNHEY and CDR2 SVGAGI. CDR3 length: 13 residues. The CDR3 here is CASSTRPRNEQFF. Here the CDR3 DNA reads TGTGCCAGCAGTACACGGCCAAGGAATGAGCAGTTCTTC.

The J gene is TRBJ2-5, the V gene TRBV20-1; possible D gene TRBD2, 7 bases. The CDR3 covers 16 residues. Between the trimmed V and J ends, which lost 0 bases and 5 bases, there was a span of 19 bases. CDR1 DFQATT and CDR2 SNEGSKA come from the germline V gene (reference sequence). CDR3 in amino acids: CSARDPGGAYSETQYF. CDR3 DNA sequence: TGCAGTGCTAGAGATCCGGGGGGCGCGTATTCCGAGACCCAGTACTTC.

On this clonotype: The germline gene is not matched at one end of the junction; a read error may be the cause. The rearrangement links TRBV4-2 to TRBJ1-3; the D is unclear. Germline V gene sequence: CDR1 LGHNA, CDR2 YNFKEQ. The CDR3 runs 16 residues. CDR3 nucleotides: TGTGCCAGCCGCCAAGAAGGTAGATACAGTGGAAACACCATATATTTT. Amino acids: CASRQEGRYSGNTIYF.

Worth noting for this clonotype: One end of the junction varies from germline; a read error may be responsible. The chain is built from TRBV6-1 and TRBJ2-1; no reliable D call. This CDR3 has 16 amino acids. The germline V gene encodes CDR1 MNHNS and CDR2 SASEGT. The CDR3 DNA follows: TGTGCCAGCAGTGAAGAACGGTACGGCTCCAACAATGAGCAGTTCTTC. This codes for CASSEERYGSNNEQFF.

This sequence joins TRBV7-9 and TRBJ1-5; TRBD1 agrees at 8 bases. CDR1 and CDR2 from the germline V gene are SEHNR and FQNEAQ (reference sequence). The CDR3 is 21 amino acids. V shed 5 bases, J shed 7 bases, and the junction held 28 bases outside the gene matches. DNA for the CDR3: TGTGCCAGCAGCCTTACCCGGGACAGGTCCTGGTTCAGGCCATGGAGGCAGCCCCAGCATTTT. This gives the protein CASSLTRDRSWFRPWRQPQHF.

V and J are TRBV11-3 and TRBJ1-2, with 11 bases that match TRBD1. The CDR3 runs 16 residues. V shed 4 bases and J 7 bases; nucleotides not matched to a gene: 11. Germline assignment: CDR1 SGHNT and CDR2 YENEEA. As DNA, the CDR3 is TGTGCCAGCAGCTCCCGGACAGGGGGCACCCTCTGTGGCTACACCTTC. Its protein product is CASSSRTGGTLCGYTF.

The chain carries TRBV28 and TRBJ1-6; D perhaps matches TRBD1 (5 bases). The CDR3 extends over 16 amino acids. V lost 5 bases to trimming and J lost 8 bases, with 19 bases between them. Germline loops: CDR1 MDHEN, CDR2 SYDVKM. CDR3 sequence: CASSPRGAGYYSPLHF. DNA for the CDR3: TGTGCCAGCAGTCCCCGGGGAGCAGGGTATTATTCACCCCTCCACTTT.

Details on this clonotype: At one boundary the junction diverges from the germline segment, which might be a read error. This chain connects TRBV11-2 to TRBJ1-1; weak D call: TRBD1 (6 bases). Germline values: CDR1 SGHAT, CDR2 FQNNGV. CDR3 length: 13 residues. The CDR3 spells CASSYDRNAEAFF. CDR3 coding DNA: TGTGCCAGCAGCTACGACAGGAACGCTGAAGCTTTCTTT.

This clonotype was seen more than once but under ten times. Since a much larger clone is just one base distant, this may be a read error. A read error is likely, as this CDR3 ends without the conserved phenylalanine or tryptophan. The V and J genes are TRBV5-1 and TRBJ1-1; D is uncertain. Germline-derived CDR1 and CDR2 are SGHRS and YFSETQ. This CDR3 contains 14 residues. V shed 2 bases and J shed 1 base, with 9 bases lying between them. CDR3 residues: CASSFDNRNTEAFL. The CDR3 DNA follows: TGCGCCAGCAGCTTTGACAACCGGAACACTGAAGCTTTCCTT.

Comments on this clonotype: Just one base apart from a much larger clone, this may be a read error. The genes are TRBV12-3 or TRBV12-4 and TRBJ2-2; D is perhaps TRBD2 (6 bases). This CDR3 contains 15 residues. CDR3 loop: CASSLSGHNTRELFF. CDR3 DNA: TGTGCCAGCAGTTTGAGCGGGCATAACACCCGGGAGCTGTTTTTT.

This clonotype appeared many times. The chain joins TRBV6-1 to TRBJ2-1; the D is unclear. The length of the CDR3 is 15 residues. Germline-derived CDR1 and CDR2 are MNHNS and SASEGT. With 5 bases removed from V and 2 bases from J, the gap between germline ends came to 13 bases. This CDR3 reads CASSPHDGAYNEQFF. In DNA, the CDR3 is TGTGCCAGCAGTCCGCATGACGGAGCCTACAATGAGCAGTTCTTC.

Concerning this clonotype itself: This likely comes from a read error, as the CDR3 has no conserved phenylalanine or tryptophan at its end. The chain has TRBV11-2 and TRBJ2-4; 9 bases line up with TRBD2. CDR1 and CDR2 (germline): SGHAT, FQNNGV. This CDR3 is built from 15 residues. In DNA form, the CDR3 reads TGTGCCAGCGAGAGCGGGAGGTTGGCCAAAAATATTCAGTACCTC. Amino acids: CASESGRLAKNIQYL.

Concerning this clonotype itself: Since a much larger clone is just one base distant, this may be a read error. The V call is TRBV12-3 or TRBV12-4, the J call TRBJ1-5; D remains ambiguous. Between the trimmed V and J ends, which lost 6 bases and 4 bases, there was a span of 13 bases. The CDR3 runs to 14 residues. The CDR3 spells CASSLLRGNQPQHF. DNA for the CDR3: TGTGCCAGCAGCCTTCTGCGAGGGAATCAGCCCCAGCATTTT.